Below, 30 T cell receptor beta chains from the same sample are listed, as sequenced in a study of T cell repertoires in cytomegalovirus infection. TCRdb itself ran the reads through MiXCR, one entry per CDR3 protein. Counted here are a few hundred thousand distinct CDR3 sequences, 20% to 25% occurring once; the ten biggest clones make up roughly a fifth. Their target antigens are unknown. Sequenced material: cultured PBMCs, taken from culture after CMV antigen stimulation. These receptors came from a human donor in good health (CMV status not recorded). Some clones in this sample may be carry-over from other donors' samples.

There are a few counts of this clonotype. This rearrangement joins TRBV12-3 or TRBV12-4 to TRBJ1-5; no firm D call. V was shortened by 6 bases and J by 7 bases, with 16 bases between the two germline ends. The CDR3 sequence is 14 residues long. The CDR3 spells CASSVDDRVQPQHF. Written as DNA, the CDR3 is TGTGCCAGCAGCGTGGACGACCGTGTACAGCCCCAGCATTTT.

The rearrangement joins TRBV28 to TRBJ2-7; 7 bases match TRBD2. The V and J ends lost 5 bases and 3 bases, in that order; junction bases with no gene match: 13. Germline V gives CDR1 MDHEN, CDR2 SYDVKM. CDR3 length: 16 residues. CDR3 sequence: CASSILPRAGDYEQYF. The CDR3 DNA follows: TGTGCCAGCAGTATTCTCCCTCGGGCGGGGGACTACGAGCAGTACTTC.

This clonotype has a count of ten or more. CDR3 coding DNA: TGTGCCAGCAGTCCCGGGGGGCTGAACACTGAAGCTTTCTTT. It codes for CASSPGGLNTEAFF. The gene calls are TRBV12-3 or TRBV12-4 and TRBJ1-1; perhaps TRBD1 as D (6 bases). With 5 bases removed from V and 0 bases from J, the gap between germline ends came to 10 bases. The CDR3 contains 14 residues.

This chain joins TRBV6-2 or TRBV6-3 and TRBJ1-1; TRBD1 matches at 7 bases. J lost 9 bases, V lost 4 bases, and 8 bases had no gene match. CDR1 and CDR2 (germline): MNHEY, SVGEGT. The CDR3 extends over 13 amino acids. The CDR3 nucleotides read TGTGCCAGCAGTTGGGTTGCAGGGGGGCAAGCTTTCTTT. Amino acid sequence: CASSWVAGGQAFF.

The sample holds many counts of this clonotype. The CDR3 DNA reads as TGTGCCAGTAGTATAAACACAGGGTTTGCAGCGGGAGCGTATGAGCAGTTCTTC. Its translation is CASSINTGFAAGAYEQFF. V gene TRBV19 combines with J gene TRBJ2-1, with 8 bases lining up with TRBD2. This CDR3 is built from 18 residues. V lost 2 bases, J lost 8 bases, and 17 bases stayed unmatched. Per the germline V gene, CDR1 is LNHDA and CDR2 is SQIVND (reference sequence).

The gene calls are TRBV25-1 and TRBJ2-7; D gene unclear. Germline loops: CDR1 MGHDK, CDR2 SYGVNS. V was cut by 3 bases and J by 0 bases, with 12 bases left in between. The CDR3 has 15 amino acids. The CDR3 is CASSELKDLSYEQYV. The CDR3 DNA reads TGTGCCAGCAGTGAGTTAAAAGACCTCTCCTACGAGCAGTACGTC.

This clonotype appeared a few times. The rearrangement joins TRBV11-3 to TRBJ1-5, with 7 positions matching TRBD1. This CDR3 contains 16 residues. Germline CDR1 SGHNT, CDR2 YENEEA. J was trimmed by 5 bases and V by 1 base; bases with no gene match: 8. CDR3 residues: CASSLVREGADQPQHF. Written as DNA, the CDR3 is TGTGCCAGCAGCTTAGTCAGGGAGGGGGCTGATCAGCCCCAGCATTTT.

V usage is TRBV19 and J usage is TRBJ1-2, with D tentatively TRBD1 (6 bases). The ends were cut back, 8 bases at V and 0 bases at J, with 16 bases in the middle. The germline V gene has CDR1 LNHDA and CDR2 SQIVND (reference sequence). This CDR3 spans 15 amino acids. CDR3 DNA: TGTGCCAGTGGAAAAACAGGGCCTCCTAACTATGGCTACACCTTC. Amino acids: CASGKTGPPNYGYTF.

The table lists this clonotype with many counts. This chain links TRBV7-2 with TRBJ2-5, with D possibly being TRBD2 (6 bases). The CDR3 has 15 amino acids. Germline V gene data show CDR1 as SGHTA and CDR2 as FQGNSA. Trimming shortened V by 2 bases and J by 5 bases, and 15 bases separated the two germline ends. The CDR3 region is CASSLNPGRKETQYF. DNA for the CDR3: TGTGCCAGCAGCTTAAATCCCGGGAGAAAGGAGACCCAGTACTTC.

V gene TRBV12-3 or TRBV12-4 combines with J gene TRBJ1-4; D is perhaps TRBD1 (6 bases). The length of the CDR3 is 15 residues. V lost 7 bases and J 4 bases, leaving 16 bases between the germline ends. The CDR3 coding sequence is TGTGCCAGCACCACACGGGGGGCGAGTAATGAAAAACTGTTTTTT. The encoded protein is CASTTRGASNEKLFF.

This clonotype has ten or more counts. The gene calls are TRBV7-2 and TRBJ2-2, with D uncertain. V lost 3 bases and J lost 2, with 10 bases in between. In germline, CDR1 is SGHTA, CDR2 FQGNSA. The CDR3 runs 15 residues. The CDR3 loop reads CASSFSPSNTGELFF. As DNA, the CDR3 is TGTGCCAGCAGCTTTAGCCCCTCAAACACCGGGGAGCTGTTTTTT.

The V call is TRBV5-8, the J call TRBJ2-4; D perhaps matches TRBD1 (6 bases). Trimming removed 0 bases at V and 5 bases at J, with 18 bases between. The germline V gene encodes CDR1 SGHTS and CDR2 YDEGEE. This CDR3 contains 17 residues. The CDR3 sequence: CASSLAVGADPQNIQYF. CDR3 DNA: TGTGCCAGCAGCTTGGCCGTGGGGGCGGATCCCCAAAACATTCAGTACTTC.

The chain employs TRBV27 and TRBJ2-3, with TRBD2 matching over 7 bases. Looked up from germline, CDR1 is MNHEY and CDR2 is SMNVEV (reference sequence). The V segment lost 4 bases and the J segment 5 bases; nucleotides outside the gene matches: 3. This CDR3 region has 13 residues. CDR3 region: CASSSLAVDTQYF. The CDR3 nucleotides read TGTGCCAGCAGTTCCCTAGCGGTAGATACGCAGTATTTT.

The chain has TRBV7-3 and TRBJ2-1; perhaps TRBD2 as D (6 bases). Per the germline V gene, CDR1 is SGHTA and CDR2 is FQGTGA. Trimming removed 4 bases at V and 9 bases at J, with 10 bases between. The CDR3 is 12 residues long. CDR3: CASSSEGGEQFF. The CDR3 bases are TGTGCCAGCAGCTCGGAGGGCGGTGAGCAGTTCTTC. Full variable domain (missing parts from reference TRBV7-3 and TRBJ2-1): GAGVSQTPSNKVTEKGKYVELRCDPISGHTALYWYRQSLGQGPEFLIYFQGTGAADDSGLPNDRFFAVRPEGSVSTLKIQRTERGDSAVYLCASSSEGGEQFFGPGTRLTVL.

The gene calls are TRBV7-2 and TRBJ2-3, with TRBD2 matching 7 bases. CDR1 is SGHTA, CDR2 FQGNSA, per germline. Trimming took 7 bases from V and 6 from J; bases not matched to a gene: 16. This CDR3 comprises 16 residues. CDR3 coding DNA: TGTGCCAGCACCAAAGGGCTTGCGGGAGAGTCGGATACGCAGTATTTT. It specifies CASTKGLAGESDTQYF. Full variable domain (outside the CDR3, taken from reference TRBV7-2 and TRBJ2-3): GAGVSQSPSNKVTEKGKDVELRCDPISGHTALYWYRQSLGQGLEFLIYFQGNSAPDKSGLPSDRFSAERTGGSVSTLTIQRTQQEDSAVYLCASTKGLAGESDTQYFGPGTRLTVL.

The chain has TRBV11-2 and TRBJ1-6; D is perhaps TRBD1 (6 bases). Germline-derived CDR1 and CDR2 are SGHAT and FQNNGV. This CDR3 is 14 amino acids long. V lost 5 bases, J lost 6 bases, and 11 bases lay in between. In DNA form, the CDR3 reads TGTGCCAGCAGCAAGGACAGTATTAATTCACCCCTCCACTTT. Encoded protein: CASSKDSINSPLHF.

The chain combines TRBV20-1 with TRBJ2-2, with D uncertain. This CDR3 comprises 12 residues. Germline-derived CDR1 and CDR2 are DFQATT and SNEGSKA (reference sequence). V was shortened by 3 bases and J by 3 bases, with 5 bases between the two germline ends. CDR3 amino acids: CSASGDTGELFF. CDR3 bases: TGCAGTGCTAGTGGCGACACCGGGGAGCTGTTTTTT.

This clonotype was recorded many times. The chain employs TRBV7-2 and TRBJ2-4; no firm D call. The CDR3 has 14 residues. Germline loops: CDR1 SGHTA, CDR2 FQGNSA. The V gene lost 3 bases and the J gene lost 3 bases, with 9 bases spanning the gap. The CDR3 here is CASSLSLGKNIQYF. CDR3 nucleotide sequence: TGTGCCAGCAGCTTGTCTTTAGGCAAAAACATTCAGTACTTC. Combining the CDR3 with reference TRBV7-2 and TRBJ2-4 gives the whole variable domain GAGVSQSPSNKVTEKGKDVELRCDPISGHTALYWYRQSLGQGLEFLIYFQGNSAPDKSGLPSDRFSAERTGGSVSTLTIQRTQQEDSAVYLCASSLSLGKNIQYFGAGTRLSVL.

The chain is built from TRBV28 and TRBJ2-2; D is unresolved. Deletions cut 11 bases from V and 1 base from J, with 8 bases between. Germline values: CDR1 MDHEN, CDR2 SYDVKM. This CDR3 has 12 residues. CDR3 in DNA: TGTGCCGCAGGAAAGAACACCGGGGAGCTGTTTTTT. It encodes CAAGKNTGELFF.

This clonotype was observed many times. V is TRBV12-3 or TRBV12-4 and J is TRBJ1-1; possibly TRBD1 for D (5 bases). The CDR3 sequence is 15 residues long. The ends were cut back, 3 bases at V and 11 bases at J, with 22 bases in the middle. Here the CDR3 reads CASSLTRDGEEGAFF. The CDR3 DNA sequence: TGTGCCAGCAGTTTGACCCGGGACGGGGAGGAAGGCGCTTTCTTT.

This clonotype has at least ten counts. The chain employs TRBV7-2 and TRBJ2-5; D is undetermined. V was cut by 1 base and J by 5 bases, with 8 bases left in between. Germline CDR1 is SGHTA and CDR2 is FQGNSA. CDR3 size: 13 residues. The CDR3 sequence: CASSLEWAETQYF. CDR3 bases: TGTGCCAGCAGCTTAGAGTGGGCGGAGACCCAGTACTTC.

The chain combines TRBV19 with TRBJ2-5; D is uncertain. The CDR3 is 14 amino acids. V dropped 7 bases and J dropped 0 bases, with 12 bases sitting between them. Germline V gene lookup returns CDR1 LNHDA and CDR2 SQIVND (reference sequence). CDR3 sequence (DNA): TGTGCCAGTAAGATAGGGTCTCACCAAGAGACCCAGTACTTC. Translation gives CASKIGSHQETQYF.

This clonotype was counted between two and nine times. The chain combines TRBV4-1 with TRBJ1-2; D might be TRBD1 (5 bases). The CDR3 has 17 amino acids. Germline loops: CDR1 MGHRA, CDR2 YSYEKL. The V end was cut by 1 base, the J end by 6 bases, with 21 bases between. The CDR3 bases are TGCGCCAGCAGCCAAGTTGGAGGGGTCGCAGGCCGGGATGGCTACACCTTC. This translates into CASSQVGGVAGRDGYTF.

The sample holds many counts of this clonotype. The V gene is TRBV28, the J gene TRBJ1-6; D is undetermined. Germline assignment: CDR1 MDHEN and CDR2 SYDVKM. This CDR3 has 12 amino acids. Trimming pared 6 bases from V and 11 bases from J, leaving 11 bases between. The CDR3 here is CASSSRQTPLHF. CDR3 in DNA: TGTGCCAGCAGCTCAAGACAAACACCCCTCCACTTT.

This clonotype was counted between two and nine times. The V call is TRBV11-2, the J call TRBJ2-3, with D hard to call. Germline assignment: CDR1 SGHAT and CDR2 FQNNGV. The V and J ends lost 5 bases and 4 bases respectively, with 4 bases between them. The CDR3 is made up of 11 amino acids. CDR3 in DNA: TGTGCCAGCAGCCGCTCAGATACGCAGTATTTT. Encoded protein: CASSRSDTQYF.

The rearrangement uses TRBV20-1 and TRBJ2-7, with TRBD2 matching over 7 bases. Germline loops: CDR1 DFQATT, CDR2 SNEGSKA (reference sequence). V was pared by 1 base and J by 6 bases, with 6 bases of the junction left unmatched. The CDR3 is 13 amino acids. The CDR3 DNA sequence: TGCAGTGCTAGAGCCCTAGCGGTGGGCGAGCAGTACTTC. This encodes CSARALAVGEQYF.

In this sample, this clonotype turned up a few times. The chain has TRBV28 and TRBJ1-5; tentatively, D is TRBD1 (6 bases). The CDR3 has 15 residues. Trimming left V 1 base short and J 3 bases short, with 10 bases between. Germline loops: CDR1 MDHEN, CDR2 SYDVKM. The CDR3 DNA is TGTGCCAGCAGTTTATTTTGGGGGCCCAATCAGCCCCAGCATTTT. Its translation is CASSLFWGPNQPQHF.

J is TRBJ2-1 and V is TRBV6-2 or TRBV6-3; 8 nucleotides agree with TRBD2. CDR1 and CDR2 from the germline V gene are MNHEY and SVGEGT. The CDR3 is 15 amino acids. V dropped 6 bases and J dropped 9; count of bases not matched to a gene: 13. CDR3 protein: CASSPGGPGRREQFF. CDR3 sequence (DNA): TGTGCCAGCAGCCCGGGGGGGCCAGGTCGACGTGAGCAGTTCTTC.

This rearrangement joins TRBV11-2 to TRBJ2-7; 9 positions agree with TRBD1. The CDR3 is 17 residues long. V shed 5 bases and J 4 bases; nucleotides not matched to a gene: 15. From germline, CDR1 is SGHAT and CDR2 FQNNGV. The CDR3 protein is CASSPLPGQGGGYEQYV. The CDR3 DNA reads TGTGCCAGCAGCCCCCTCCCGGGACAGGGCGGAGGGTACGAGCAGTACGTC.

A few counts support this clonotype. The chain is built from TRBV20-1 and TRBJ1-2, with D possibly being TRBD1 (5 bases). Germline CDR1 is DFQATT and CDR2 is SNEGSKA (reference sequence). The V end lost 4 bases, the J end lost 2 bases, and 14 bases lay between the germline ends. The CDR3 loop spans 14 amino acids. This chain's CDR3 is CSATAGPINYGYTF. The CDR3, as DNA: TGCAGTGCTACGGCGGGGCCTATAAACTATGGCTACACCTTC.